Included here is one T cell receptor beta chain sequence, with context. Antigen: not known. This sample is drawn from a study of T cells in Graves' hyperthyroidism and ophthalmopathy. The wider study: Blood was drawn when the patient was first diagnosed and still untreated.

Trimming took 4 bases from V and 0 from J, leaving 12 bases between them. This CDR3 has 15 amino acids. Looked up from germline, CDR1 is MDHEN and CDR2 is SYDVKM. The TCR beta CDR3 regions underwent amplification using RNA transcripts as the source. Initially, a first-round RT-PCR of the TCR CDR3 employed the HTBI primer set. MiXCR, run by TCRdb on the multiplex PCR reads, gives a single entry per CDR3 protein. This table has about 550,000 distinct CDR3 sequences, less than 25% appearing once. The study's findings and limits: Blood also carried most thyroid clonotypes expanded above 0.001.

The clonotype originates from a man aged 18 to 29 with Graves' hyperthyroidism. The chain links TRBV28 to TRBJ1-1, with D unclear. Source material: blood. The CDR3 loop is CASSSNPYLNTEAFF. DNA of the CDR3: TGTGCCAGCAGTTCCAATCCCTATTTGAACACTGAAGCTTTCTTT.